The 21 T cell receptor beta chains below come from one sample, sequenced in a study of molecular identifiers for immune sequencing clone quantification. TCRdb used MiXCR to reprocess the PCR reads, holding one entry per CDR3 protein. The sample records about 63,000 distinct CDR3 sequences, 15% to 20% being singletons. Material for sequencing was naive CD8+ T cells from blood, with Jurkat cell RNA spiked in. Subset in this sample: FACS-sorted CD8+CD4-CCR7+CD45RA+ naive T cells. Receptor source: a human donor in good health. Some libraries in this study had Jurkat cell RNA spiked in.

This clonotype has a handful of counts. The gene calls are TRBV29-1 and TRBJ2-1; 8 nucleotides align to TRBD2. Germline lookup yields CDR1 SQVTM and CDR2 ANQGSEA. V gave up 6 bases and J gave up 6 bases; unmatched junction bases: 16. This CDR3 has 16 residues. The CDR3 bases are TGCAGCGTGGGGTACGTAGCGGGAACGGCGGTCAATGAGCAGTTCTTC. Residues: CSVGYVAGTAVNEQFF.

Comment on this clonotype: One end of the junction fails to match germline, which may point to a read error. This chain links TRBV15 with TRBJ2-3; TRBD2 is a possible D gene (6 bases). Germline V gene sequence: CDR1 LNHNV, CDR2 YYDKDF (reference sequence). The CDR3 covers 15 residues. CDR3 residues: CASSRALASTDTQYF. In DNA form, the CDR3 reads TGTGCCTCCAGCAGAGCGCTAGCGAGTACAGATACGCAGTATTTT.

In regard to this clonotype: This may be a read error, as it is one base from a much larger clone. The chain has TRBV29-1 and TRBJ2-6; weak D call: TRBD2 (6 bases). This CDR3 spans 12 amino acids. Germline lookup yields CDR1 SQVTM and CDR2 ANQGSEA. The CDR3 DNA sequence: TGCAGCGGGAGGGACGGGGCCAACGTCCCGACTTTC. Amino acids: CSGRDGANVPTF.

This clonotype was counted at least ten times. The chain joins TRBV9 to TRBJ2-2, with unresolved D. Germline-derived CDR1 and CDR2 are SGDLS and YYNGEE. CDR3 length: 17 residues. The germline V and J ends were trimmed by 7 bases and 0 bases, with 19 bases remaining between them. The CDR3 is CASSYGTSRANTGELFF. For the CDR3, the DNA is TGTGCCAGCTCCTATGGCACGAGCCGCGCGAACACCGGGGAGCTGTTTTTT.

This clonotype has ten or more counts. V usage is TRBV7-6 and J usage is TRBJ2-7; TRBD2 matches at 9 bases. There are 14 residues in the CDR3. Germline V gene lookup returns CDR1 SGHVS and CDR2 FNYEAQ. Unmatched junction bases numbered 4, after V lost 3 bases and J lost 4 bases. The CDR3 DNA sequence: TGTGCCAGCAGCTTGGCGGGAGGGCCGTACGAGCAGTACTTC. Protein product: CASSLAGGPYEQYF. Filled out from reference TRBV7-6 and TRBJ2-7, the complete variable domain reads GAGVSQSPRYKVTKRGQDVALRCDPISGHVSLYWYRQALGQGPEFLTYFNYEAQQDKSGLPNDRFSAERPEGSISTLTIQRTEQRDSAMYRCASSLAGGPYEQYFGPGTRLTVT.

There are many counts of this clonotype. The chain combines TRBV27 with TRBJ1-5, with unresolved D. This CDR3 is 15 amino acids long. Germline V CDR1 and CDR2: MNHEY, SMNVEV (reference sequence). Trimming removed 0 bases at V and 0 bases at J, with 6 bases between. The chain's CDR3 is CASSLSRISNQPQHF. In nucleotides, the CDR3 is TGTGCCAGCAGTTTATCCAGGATTAGCAATCAGCCCCAGCATTTT.

This clonotype was recorded many times. The gene calls are TRBV6-5 and TRBJ1-4; D is undetermined. The CDR3 consists of 13 residues. V was trimmed by 6 bases and J by 5 bases, leaving 10 bases between them. CDR1 is MNHEY and CDR2 is SVGAGI in the germline V gene. CDR3 protein: CASSRAGNEKLFF. Here the CDR3 DNA reads TGTGCCAGCAGCCGCGCGGGAAATGAAAAACTGTTTTTT.

There are a few counts of this clonotype. The genes are TRBV11-2 and TRBJ2-3; 8 bases are shared with TRBD2. The V gene's germline CDR1 is SGHAT and CDR2 FQNNGV. J gave up 1 base and V 6 bases, and 6 bases lay outside the gene matches. CDR3 length: 15 amino acids. The CDR3 bases are TGTGCCAGCAGGATTAGCGGGACCGGCACAGATACGCAGTATTTT. This gives the protein CASRISGTGTDTQYF. Supplemented by reference TRBV11-2 and TRBJ2-3, the full variable domain reads EAGVAQSPRYKIIEKRQSVAFWCNPISGHATLYWYQQILGQGPKLLIQFQNNGVVDDSQLPKDRFSAERLKGVDSTLKIQPAKLEDSAVYLCASRISGTGTDTQYFGPGTRLTVL.

This sequence joins TRBV9 and TRBJ2-7, with TRBD1 matching over 7 bases. The germline V gene encodes CDR1 SGDLS and CDR2 YYNGEE. After removal of 2 bases from V and 3 bases from J, the junction contained 11 bases not matched to a gene. CDR3 length: 16 amino acids. CDR3 protein: CASSVDVGQRIYEQYF. The CDR3 DNA sequence: TGTGCCAGCAGCGTCGATGTGGGACAGAGGATCTACGAGCAGTACTTC.

A note on this clonotype: A much more abundant neighbour one base away suggests this may be a read error. V gene TRBV20-1 combines with J gene TRBJ1-2, with TRBD1 identical over 7 bases. Germline CDR1 reads DFQATT; CDR2 reads SNEGSKA (reference sequence). The CDR3 spans 12 residues. The CDR3 is CCAPTGSYGYTF. In nucleotides, the CDR3 is TGCTGTGCTCCGACAGGGAGCTATGGCTACACCTTC.

This clonotype was seen many times. The chain couples TRBV20-1 to TRBJ2-3; 11 positions agree with TRBD2. The V and J ends lost 0 bases and 0 bases, in that order; junction bases with no gene match: 11. The germline V gene encodes CDR1 DFQATT and CDR2 SNEGSKA (reference sequence). The CDR3 is made up of 19 amino acids. CDR3 sequence: CSAREIAGGSSYSTDTQYF. CDR3 bases: TGCAGTGCTAGAGAAATAGCGGGAGGGTCCAGCTATAGCACAGATACGCAGTATTTT.

For this clonotype: An end of the junction does not agree with germline; a read error may underlie this. This chain uses TRBV9 with TRBJ2-2; perhaps D is TRBD1 or TRBD2 (5 bases each). Germline assignment: CDR1 SGDLS and CDR2 YYNGEE. CDR3 length: 16 amino acids. The CDR3 nucleotides are TGTGCCAGCAGGATAGCCCCGGGGACCGACACCGGGGAGCCGTTTTTT. Protein product: CASRIAPGTDTGEPFF.

There are many counts of this clonotype. V and J are TRBV27 and TRBJ2-3, with 13 positions matching TRBD2. V trimming: 1 base; J trimming: 3 bases; junction bases outside the gene matches: 4. This CDR3 is 17 amino acids long. Germline CDR1 MNHEY, CDR2 SMNVEV (reference sequence). This CDR3 is CASSLLLAGGPTDTQYF. The CDR3 DNA is TGTGCCAGCAGTTTATTACTAGCGGGAGGGCCGACAGATACGCAGTATTTT.

As regards this clonotype: This may be a read error: a much more frequent sequence differs by one nucleotide. This sequence joins TRBV4-1 and TRBJ2-1, with a tentative D call TRBD2 (5 bases). The CDR3 runs to 15 residues. The V gene's germline CDR1 is MGHRA and CDR2 YSYEKL. In DNA, the CDR3 is TGCGCCAGCAGCCAAGAGAGCGGAGAGTACAATGGGCAGTTCTTC. Protein: CASSQESGEYNGQFF.

This CDR3 reads CASSLGMEQFF. Here the CDR3 DNA reads TGTGCCAGCAGCCTGGGGATGGAGCAGTTCTTC. The gene calls are TRBV7-9 and TRBJ2-1; D not certain. V was cut by 5 bases and J by 10 bases, with 9 bases left in between. The CDR3 spans 11 residues. CDR1 is SEHNR, CDR2 FQNEAQ, per germline (reference sequence).

This clonotype was counted many times. The chain recombines TRBV9 with TRBJ2-2; D perhaps matches TRBD1 (5 bases). The length of the CDR3 is 14 residues. The germline gives CDR1 SGDLS, CDR2 YYNGEE. Trimming took 3 bases from V and 2 from J, leaving 8 bases between them. CDR3 region: CASSEGPNTGELFF. The CDR3 DNA reads as TGTGCCAGCAGCGAGGGGCCTAACACCGGGGAGCTGTTTTTT.

About this clonotype: A much bigger clone sits one base away, suggesting this may be a read error. V gene TRBV6-1 combines with J gene TRBJ1-5; D is unclear. This CDR3 is 14 amino acids long. Per germline, CDR1 MNHNS and CDR2 SASEGT. The ends were cut back, 8 bases at V and 4 bases at J, with 15 bases in the middle. In DNA form, the CDR3 reads TGTGCCAGCTCCTTTTCAGGACTTAATCAGCCCCAGCATTTT. Protein product: CASSFSGLNQPQHF.

Details on this clonotype: A much larger clone lies a single base off, so this may be a read error. The chain carries TRBV7-6 and TRBJ2-2; D unresolved. V was shortened by 1 base and J by 1 base, with 7 bases between the two germline ends. This CDR3 has 15 residues. Germline V lookup: CDR1 SGHVS, CDR2 FNYEAQ. In nucleotides, the CDR3 is TGTGCCAGCAGCTTAGTAGCCCTGAACACCGGGGAGCTGTTTTTT. As protein: CASSLVALNTGELFF.

This chain joins TRBV20-1 and TRBJ2-1; perhaps TRBD2 as D (6 bases). The V gene's germline CDR1 is DFQATT and CDR2 SNEGSKA (reference sequence). Trimming removed 0 bases at V and 1 base at J, with 10 bases between. This CDR3 has 15 residues. The CDR3 coding sequence is TGCAGTGCTAGAGATCCGGGACTGTCCTACAATGAGCAGTTCTTC. It encodes CSARDPGLSYNEQFF.

V usage is TRBV11-1 and J usage is TRBJ2-1; the D gene is possibly TRBD2 (6 bases). V shed 5 bases and J shed 4 bases, with 15 bases lying between them. CDR1 and CDR2 from the germline V gene are SGHAT and FQDESV (reference sequence). CDR3 length: 15 amino acids. The CDR3 DNA follows: TGTGCCAGCAGCCAGAGCGGGCCCTGGTACAATGAGCAGTTCTTC. This encodes CASSQSGPWYNEQFF.

This clonotype has at least ten counts. The chain is built from TRBV20-1 and TRBJ2-5, with TRBD1 matching over 9 bases. The CDR3 contains 13 residues. V was clipped by 1 base and J by 3 bases; unmatched bases: 0. The germline V gene encodes CDR1 DFQATT and CDR2 SNEGSKA (reference sequence). Written as DNA, the CDR3 is TGCAGTGCTAGAGGGGACAGGGAAGAGACCCAGTACTTC. Its protein product is CSARGDREETQYF.